These 12 T cell receptor beta chains came from one sample sequenced in a study of cytomegalovirus exposure and HLA in healthy donors. The PCR used 60 Vbeta and 13 Jbeta primers. Repertoires were generated with immunoSEQ multiplex PCR, while TCRdb's copy carries only in-frame clones and drops some. The sample lists under 250,000 clones; almost 80% were seen once. The specimen sequenced was PBMCs. These receptors were collected from a male donor in good health and CMV-seronegative.

The chain links TRBV18 to TRBJ2-3; 11 nucleotides align to TRBD2. Per germline, CDR1 KGHSH and CDR2 LQKENI. Unmatched junction bases numbered 17, after V lost 6 bases and J lost 9 bases. CDR3 size: 17 residues. The CDR3 bases are TGTGCCAGCTCGGGACTAGCGGATATCAACGAAGTGGGGACGCAGTATTTT. Translation: CASSGLADINEVGTQYF.

The table lists this clone with a count of one. The CDR3 DNA sequence: TGTGCCAGCAGCGACCTGTCTGGGCGGGAGAGCAAAAACATTCAGTACTTC. This codes for CASSDLSGRESKNIQYF. V is TRBV5-6 and J is TRBJ2-4; TRBD2 matches 7 bases. The CDR3 loop spans 17 amino acids. Germline V gene lookup returns CDR1 SGHDT and CDR2 YYEEEE. The V gene end was trimmed by 4 bases and the J gene end by 3 bases; junction bases not matched to a gene: 13.

V gene TRBV27 combines with J gene TRBJ2-2; no clear D gene. This CDR3 has 14 amino acids. Trimming pared 6 bases from V and 3 bases from J, leaving 11 bases between. Germline-derived CDR1 and CDR2 are MNHEY and SMNVEV (reference sequence). CDR3 loop: CASRAYAYTGELFF. The CDR3 DNA reads TGTGCCAGCAGAGCTTATGCCTACACCGGGGAGCTGTTTTTT.

The chain couples TRBV5-1 to TRBJ1-1; D might be TRBD1 (5 bases). Per germline, CDR1 SGHRS and CDR2 YFSETQ. V was shortened by 0 bases and J by 3 bases, with 12 bases between the two germline ends. The CDR3 is 15 amino acids. DNA of the CDR3: TGCGCCAGCAGCTTGGGACAGCCCCTAGACACTGAAGCTTTCTTT. Protein: CASSLGQPLDTEAFF.

This clone was found a few times. This chain connects TRBV18 to TRBJ2-1; 15 positions match TRBD2. The germline V gene encodes CDR1 KGHSH and CDR2 LQKENI. V shed 9 bases and J 6 bases; nucleotides not matched to a gene: 6. The CDR3 totals 15 residues. The CDR3 loop reads CASSWTSGRANEQFF. CDR3 sequence (DNA): TGTGCCAGTTCTTGGACTAGCGGGAGGGCCAATGAGCAGTTCTTC.

The chain couples TRBV5-4 to TRBJ2-1; D is perhaps TRBD2 (5 bases). Trimming left V 0 bases short and J 0 bases short, with 10 bases between. The germline V gene encodes CDR1 SGHNT and CDR2 YYREEE (reference sequence). The CDR3 is 16 residues long. The CDR3 DNA reads TGTGCCAGCAGCTTGGCCCTGGGGAGCTCCTACAATGAGCAGTTCTTC. The encoded protein is CASSLALGSSYNEQFF.

V usage is TRBV5-1 and J usage is TRBJ1-2; 8 bases align to TRBD1. V lost 5 bases to trimming and J lost 8 bases; unmatched junction nucleotides: 8. CDR1 and CDR2 (germline): SGHRS, YFSETQ. The CDR3 runs to 13 residues. The DNA of the CDR3 is TGCGCCAGCAGTCCGACAGGGGCCAGAGGCTACACCTTC. As protein: CASSPTGARGYTF.

V and J are TRBV28 and TRBJ2-1; D is perhaps TRBD1 (6 bases). The V and J ends lost 3 bases and 5 bases respectively, with 8 bases between them. CDR1 is MDHEN, CDR2 SYDVKM, per germline. The CDR3 loop spans 13 amino acids. The CDR3 coding sequence is TGTGCCAGCAGTTTGGACAGAAACAATGAGCAGTTCTTC. Its protein is CASSLDRNNEQFF.

CDR3 amino acids: CASSSTGWTEAFF. For the CDR3, the DNA is TGTGCCAGCAGTTCGACAGGGTGGACTGAAGCTTTCTTT. This chain joins TRBV2 and TRBJ1-1, with 7 bases identical to TRBD1. The CDR3 is 13 amino acids. The germline CDR1 and CDR2 sequences are SNHLY and FYNNEI. V gave up 5 bases and J gave up 5 bases; unmatched junction bases: 5.

The chain couples TRBV5-4 to TRBJ1-2; D is undetermined. Germline values: CDR1 SGHNT, CDR2 YYREEE (reference sequence). The CDR3 is made up of 15 amino acids. The V gene lost 4 bases and the J gene lost 0 bases, with 13 bases spanning the gap. This CDR3 is CASSAPRTTNYGYTF. The CDR3 DNA reads TGTGCCAGCAGCGCGCCCAGGACTACTAACTATGGCTACACCTTC.

The chain uses TRBV5-1 and TRBJ2-5, with 10 bases fitting TRBD2. CDR3 length: 15 amino acids. The ends lost 8 bases at V and 2 bases at J; junction bases unmatched: 9. Germline V lookup: CDR1 SGHRS, CDR2 YFSETQ. The CDR3 DNA reads TGCGCCAGTAAACCGGCTAGCGGGAGTCAAGAGACCCAGTACTTC. Protein sequence: CASKPASGSQETQYF.

CDR3 coding DNA: TGTGCCAGCAGGGGGCCAGTAAACAATGAGCAGTTCTTC. Translating gives CASRGPVNNEQFF. The chain carries TRBV5-4 and TRBJ2-1, with TRBD1 as a possible D gene (5 bases). The CDR3 length is 13 residues. Trimming shortened V by 5 bases and J by 5 bases, and 11 bases separated the two germline ends. Germline V gene lookup returns CDR1 SGHNT and CDR2 YYREEE (reference sequence).